This entry is about one TCR beta chain. The antigen is unknown. This entry is derived from a study of cytomegalovirus exposure and HLA in healthy donors. Background on the study: The Caucasian-associated ancestry cluster held over 80% of roughly 400 genotyped donors.

Use of 60 Vbeta and 13 Jbeta primers characterized the PCR. TCRdb's table, derived via immunoSEQ multiplex PCR, lists solely in-frame clones and lacks some. The sample has about 180,000 clones; roughly 79% are singletons. The germline CDR1 and CDR2 sequences are SGHDN and FVKESK. V was cut by 0 bases and J by 4 bases, with 9 bases left in between. This CDR3 has 14 amino acids. Study-level findings and limits: CMV serostatus stood as the only immune exposure information on hand. Among the CMV-associated chains, three were confirmed in vitro as specific for CMV antigens.

Input material: PBMCs. The chain couples TRBV14 to TRBJ2-5; D unclear. The source is a male donor in good health and CMV-seronegative. The CDR3 nucleotides read TGTGCCAGCAGCCAAGATCTTTCTTCAGAGACCCAGTACTTC. This codes for CASSQDLSSETQYF.